This entry lists 31 T cell receptor beta chains sequenced from one sample in a study of response to subunit inactivated influenza vaccine. TCRdb reprocessed the RT-PCR reads via MiXCR and lists one record per CDR3 protein. The sample records about half a million distinct CDR3 sequences, about 8% being singletons. Sequences were derived from PBMCs from blood, sampled less than 30 months after vaccination. The receptors shown here come from a man between 50 and 69 years old who received an inactivated influenza vaccine.

This clonotype was observed many times. The chain combines TRBV5-1 with TRBJ2-1; TRBD2 agrees at 7 bases. This CDR3 comprises 16 residues. Per the germline V gene, CDR1 is SGHRS and CDR2 is YFSETQ. V shed 0 bases and J 3 bases; nucleotides not matched to a gene: 6. The CDR3 DNA follows: TGCGCCAGCAGCTTGGATCTAGCGGACAACTACAATGAGCAGTTCTTC. It yields the protein CASSLDLADNYNEQFF.

This clonotype was found many times. CDR3 in amino acids: CSVARTGGGYTF. DNA for the CDR3: TGCAGCGTTGCCCGGACAGGTGGTGGCTACACCTTC. The J gene is TRBJ1-2, the V gene TRBV29-1; 7 bases align to TRBD1. Trimming took 4 bases from V and 7 from J; bases not matched to a gene: 6. Germline V gene data show CDR1 as SQVTM and CDR2 as ANQGSEA. The CDR3 contains 12 residues. Variable domain in full (rest from reference TRBV29-1 and TRBJ1-2): SAVISQKPSRDICQRGTSLTIQCQVDSQVTMMFWYRQQPGQSLTLIATANQGSEATYESGFVIDKFPISRPNLTFSTLTVSNMSPEDSSIYLCSVARTGGGYTFGSGTRLTVV.

This chain joins TRBV10-3 and TRBJ1-2; tentative D call: TRBD1 (6 bases). The CDR3 has 16 residues. V was cut by 4 bases and J by 1 base, with 16 bases left in between. Germline CDR1 and CDR2: ENHRY and SYGVKD. The CDR3 DNA sequence: TGTGCCATCAGTGCCGTTATCGACAGGCGTAACTATGGCTACACCTTC. Translation: CAISAVIDRRNYGYTF.

This chain connects TRBV3-1 to TRBJ2-1, with TRBD2 matching 9 bases. The CDR3 has 16 residues. Looked up from germline, CDR1 is LGHDT and CDR2 is YNNKEL (reference sequence). Trimming cost V 4 bases and J 1 base; bases outside gene matches: 5. CDR3 sequence: CASSLTLAGSYNEQFF. The CDR3 region has the DNA TGTGCCAGCAGCCTGACCCTAGCGGGATCCTACAATGAGCAGTTCTTC.

This clonotype occurred a few times. The chain has TRBV9 and TRBJ2-2; a possible D gene is TRBD2 (6 bases). Germline-derived CDR1 and CDR2 are SGDLS and YYNGEE. Trimming pared 0 bases from V and 1 base from J, leaving 13 bases between. CDR3 length: 17 amino acids. The CDR3 is CASSVDRRGWNTGELFF. The CDR3, as DNA: TGTGCCAGCAGCGTAGACCGACGGGGGTGGAACACCGGGGAGCTGTTTTTT.

This clonotype was counted ten times or more. The genes are TRBV6-1 and TRBJ2-5; D gene unclear. The CDR3 consists of 14 residues. Germline V gives CDR1 MNHNS, CDR2 SASEGT. Trimming stripped 6 bases from V and 0 bases from J, with 11 bases between. The CDR3 region has the DNA TGTGCCAGCAGCAACGGACGATACCAAGAGACCCAGTACTTC. Translated: CASSNGRYQETQYF.

The V and J genes are TRBV14 and TRBJ2-3; TRBD2 aligns across 7 bases. Per the germline V gene, CDR1 is SGHDN and CDR2 is FVKESK. CDR3 length: 15 residues. V was pared by 2 bases and J by 1 base, with 3 bases of the junction left unmatched. In nucleotides, the CDR3 is TGTGCCAGCAGCCAACTCCTAGCGGGCACAGATACGCAGTATTTT. Protein: CASSQLLAGTDTQYF.

CDR3 nucleotides: TGTGCCAGTAGAGGGAGAGATGGAGGAGGGACCCAGTACTTC. Its translation: CASRGRDGGGTQYF. The V and J genes are TRBV19 and TRBJ2-5, with D perhaps matching TRBD2 (5 bases). Germline CDR1 reads LNHDA; CDR2 reads SQIVND (reference sequence). The CDR3 is made up of 14 amino acids. V lost 6 bases and J 7 bases, leaving 18 bases between the germline ends.

The chain carries TRBV10-3 and TRBJ2-5; TRBD1 or TRBD2 may be the D gene (5 bases each). The germline V and J ends were trimmed by 3 bases and 5 bases, with 10 bases remaining between them. The CDR3 is 13 residues long. Germline V gene sequence: CDR1 ENHRY, CDR2 SYGVKD. CDR3 DNA: TGTGCCATCAGTGATAAGGGACGGGAGACCCAGTACTTC. Protein product: CAISDKGRETQYF.

Only a few counts were recorded for this clonotype. The V gene is TRBV19, the J gene TRBJ2-4; TRBD2 matches at 10 bases. The CDR3 is made up of 15 amino acids. Germline V lookup: CDR1 LNHDA, CDR2 SQIVND (reference sequence). V lost 1 base, J lost 4 bases, and 1 base stayed unmatched. As DNA, the CDR3 is TGTGCCAGTAGTATAGTGACTAGCGGGAAAAACATTCAGTACTTC. It yields the protein CASSIVTSGKNIQYF. The complete variable domain, with remaining parts taken from reference TRBV19 and TRBJ2-4, reads DGGITQSPKYLFRKEGQNVTLSCEQNLNHDAMYWYRQDPGQGLRLIYYSQIVNDFQKGDIAEGYSVSREKKESFPLTVTSAQKNPTAFYLCASSIVTSGKNIQYFGAGTRLSVL.

Ten or more counts support this clonotype. The chain has TRBV7-2 and TRBJ2-7, with a tentative D call TRBD1 (6 bases). V was shortened by 1 base and J by 7 bases, with 11 bases between the two germline ends. Germline CDR1 SGHTA, CDR2 FQGNSA. The CDR3 runs 13 residues. The CDR3 DNA sequence: TGTGCCAGCAGCTTAGAGGGGGTAGGAGAGCAGTACTTC. Its protein product is CASSLEGVGEQYF. Looking up the rest from reference TRBV7-2 and TRBJ2-7 gives the full variable domain: GAGVSQSPSNKVTEKGKDVELRCDPISGHTALYWYRQSLGQGLEFLIYFQGNSAPDKSGLPSDRFSAERTGGSVSTLTIQRTQQEDSAVYLCASSLEGVGEQYFGPGTRLTVT.

This clonotype was detected ten times or more. The chain recombines TRBV5-5 with TRBJ2-1; D remains ambiguous. From germline, CDR1 is SGHKS and CDR2 YYEKEE (reference sequence). Deletions cut 4 bases from V and 3 bases from J, with 14 bases between. CDR3 length: 15 residues. The CDR3: CASSPNTVRYNEQFF. The CDR3 DNA is TGTGCCAGCAGCCCAAATACGGTGCGCTACAATGAGCAGTTCTTC.

The V and J genes are TRBV12-3 or TRBV12-4 and TRBJ2-3, with TRBD2 matching 9 bases. The ends lost 6 bases at V and 5 bases at J; junction bases unmatched: 6. The CDR3 is 14 residues long. CDR3 coding DNA: TGTGCCAGCAGCCTGGGACTAGCCATAGATACGCAGTATTTT. The encoded protein is CASSLGLAIDTQYF.

The rearrangement joins TRBV24-1 to TRBJ2-1, with 7 bases identical to TRBD2. Per germline, CDR1 KGHDR and CDR2 SFDVKD. There are 14 residues in the CDR3. Trimming at V came to 9 bases and at J to 6 bases, leaving 10 bases not matched to a gene. As DNA, the CDR3 is TGTGCCACCGGGGACCGGGACTACTTCAATGAGCAGTTCTTC. Protein product: CATGDRDYFNEQFF.

This clonotype has only a few counts. CDR3 DNA: TGTGCCATCAGTGAGCTGGGGGGGGTCAACACCGGGGAGCTGTTTTTT. This translates into CAISELGGVNTGELFF. The J gene is TRBJ2-2, the V gene TRBV10-3; TRBD2 matches at 7 bases. There are 16 residues in the CDR3. Germline V CDR1 and CDR2: ENHRY, SYGVKD. V was clipped by 2 bases and J by 2 bases; unmatched bases: 5.

This clonotype was detected many times. V and J are TRBV2 and TRBJ2-2; TRBD1 agrees at 10 bases. CDR3 size: 15 residues. V lost 6 bases to trimming and J lost 4 bases; unmatched junction nucleotides: 5. Germline V CDR1 and CDR2: SNHLY, FYNNEI. The CDR3 is CASRADRGLTGELFF. As DNA, the CDR3 is TGTGCCAGCAGAGCCGACAGGGGGCTCACCGGGGAGCTGTTTTTT.

This clonotype occurred many times. The J gene is TRBJ1-1, the V gene TRBV5-1; TRBD1 might be the D (5 bases). The germline CDR1 and CDR2 sequences are SGHRS and YFSETQ. V was cut by 0 bases and J by 3 bases, with 9 bases left in between. The CDR3 has 14 amino acids. The CDR3 loop reads CASSLGGPDTEAFF. CDR3 coding DNA: TGCGCCAGCAGCTTGGGGGGACCGGACACTGAAGCTTTCTTT.

This clonotype has at least ten counts. The chain employs TRBV5-1 and TRBJ2-5, with D possibly TRBD2 on 6 matching bases. There are 16 residues in the CDR3. Germline V lookup: CDR1 SGHRS, CDR2 YFSETQ. V dropped 0 bases and J dropped 0 bases, with 12 bases sitting between them. CDR3 nucleotide sequence: TGCGCCAGCAGCTTGGGAAGCGGGTCTAACCAAGAGACCCAGTACTTC. It codes for CASSLGSGSNQETQYF.

This chain joins TRBV10-3 and TRBJ1-2; 7 bases are shared with TRBD1. The germline V gene has CDR1 ENHRY and CDR2 SYGVKD. The CDR3 has 16 amino acids. The V gene end was trimmed by 0 bases and the J gene end by 2 bases; junction bases not matched to a gene: 6. In DNA form, the CDR3 reads TGTGCCATCAGTGAGTCGGGGGACAGTTCAAACTATGGCTACACCTTC. Translated: CAISESGDSSNYGYTF.

This clonotype was seen a few times. This chain uses TRBV9 with TRBJ2-7, with a tentative D call TRBD1 (6 bases). The CDR3 loop spans 14 amino acids. Trimming left V 0 bases short and J 3 bases short, with 10 bases between. Germline lookup yields CDR1 SGDLS and CDR2 YYNGEE. The CDR3 nucleotides are TGTGCCAGCAGCGTAGTAGGCAGGGGCTACGAGCAGTACTTC. This sequence encodes CASSVVGRGYEQYF.

Ten or more counts support this clonotype. The V call is TRBV12-3 or TRBV12-4, the J call TRBJ1-2; D unresolved. Trimming shortened V by 6 bases and J by 6 bases, and 17 bases separated the two germline ends. CDR3 size: 14 residues. The CDR3 bases are TGTGCCAGCAGCCTCAGGAAGTCCAATGATGGCTACACCTTC. Encoded protein: CASSLRKSNDGYTF.

There are a few counts of this clonotype. J is TRBJ1-2 and V is TRBV11-2; D is unresolved. Germline V gene data show CDR1 as SGHAT and CDR2 as FQNNGV. V dropped 1 base and J dropped 3 bases, with 6 bases sitting between them. The CDR3 has 13 residues. The CDR3 bases are TGTGCCAGCAGCTTAGTCATGGACTATGGCTACACCTTC. Translation: CASSLVMDYGYTF.

This clonotype was detected only a few times. The V gene is TRBV4-3, the J gene TRBJ1-2, with D tentatively TRBD1 (6 bases). Trimming took off 2 bases at V and 8 bases at J, with 18 bases between the two ends. CDR3 length equals 15 residues. Germline CDR1 reads LGHNA; CDR2 reads YSLEER. Here the CDR3 DNA reads TGCGCCAGCAGCCAATCCGGGGGCGGGGCCTGGGGCTACACCTTC. Its translation: CASSQSGGGAWGYTF.

The gene calls are TRBV28 and TRBJ1-6; the match to TRBD1 covers 7 bases. The CDR3 sequence is 15 residues long. V lost 3 bases and J lost 7; bases outside the gene matches: 6. Germline CDR1 reads MDHEN; CDR2 reads SYDVKM. The CDR3 spells CASSFAGTANSPLHF. The CDR3 coding sequence is TGTGCCAGCAGTTTTGCAGGGACAGCCAATTCACCCCTCCACTTT.

This chain connects TRBV12-3 or TRBV12-4 to TRBJ2-7; 15 bases agree with TRBD2. This CDR3 has 15 amino acids. Germline trimming cut 5 bases from V and 6 bases from J; bases unmatched to any gene: 5. The CDR3 is CASSPGGLAGGEQYF. In DNA, the CDR3 is TGTGCCAGCAGTCCTGGGGGACTAGCGGGAGGCGAGCAGTACTTC.

The rearrangement joins TRBV7-6 to TRBJ2-7; D could derive from TRBD1 or TRBD2 (5 bases each). V shed 5 bases and J shed 0 bases, with 17 bases lying between them. The CDR3 extends over 16 amino acids. Germline V lookup: CDR1 SGHVS, CDR2 FNYEAQ. The chain's CDR3 is CASSPGAQRGSYEQYF. The CDR3 DNA sequence: TGTGCCAGCAGCCCCGGGGCTCAGAGGGGCTCCTACGAGCAGTACTTC.

The table lists this clonotype with many counts. The chain is built from TRBV16 and TRBJ1-1; 10 bases match TRBD1. Unmatched junction bases numbered 1, after V lost 2 bases and J lost 4 bases. Germline lookup yields CDR1 KGHSY and CDR2 FQNENV. The CDR3 spans 14 residues. Here the CDR3 DNA reads TGTGCCAGCAGCCAACGGACAGGGGGCACTGAAGCTTTCTTT. Amino acids: CASSQRTGGTEAFF.

The J gene is TRBJ2-7, the V gene TRBV29-1; D is perhaps TRBD1 (5 bases). The CDR3 is 12 amino acids. CDR1 SQVTM and CDR2 ANQGSEA come from the germline V gene. Trimming removed 5 bases at V and 2 bases at J, with 10 bases between. CDR3 in DNA: TGCAGCGTTAACGACAGTGCCTACGAGCAGTACTTC. It codes for CSVNDSAYEQYF.

At least ten counts were recorded for this clonotype. The genes are TRBV9 and TRBJ1-2; no clear D. Trimming left V 3 bases short and J 8 bases short, with 20 bases between. The CDR3 spans 15 residues. Germline CDR1 and CDR2: SGDLS and YYNGEE. The CDR3 here is CASSAEGPGVRGYTF. The CDR3 DNA reads as TGTGCCAGCAGCGCCGAGGGCCCCGGGGTTCGGGGCTACACCTTC.

The rearrangement links TRBV5-1 to TRBJ1-1; D not resolved. Germline CDR1 and CDR2: SGHRS and YFSETQ. The CDR3 runs 15 residues. V gave up 5 bases and J gave up 4 bases, with 18 bases separating them. CDR3 sequence (DNA): TGCGCCAGCAGTAATCAGGATTCGGGCGGCACTGAAGCTTTCTTT. Residues: CASSNQDSGGTEAFF.

This clonotype was observed a few times. CDR3: CSARVVQVAGENYGYTF. The CDR3 nucleotides read TGCAGTGCTAGAGTGGTGCAGGTCGCAGGGGAGAACTATGGCTACACCTTC. The V call is TRBV20-1, the J call TRBJ1-2, with a tentative D call TRBD1 (6 bases). V gave up 1 base and J gave up 2 bases, with 20 bases separating them. Germline CDR1 and CDR2: DFQATT and SNEGSKA (reference sequence). The CDR3 loop spans 17 amino acids.